This passage covers 5 T cell receptor beta chains from one sample sequenced in a study of blood T cell repertoires in COVID-19. Clones were sequenced by immunoSEQ multiplex PCR, and TCRdb holds only the in-frame ones, with some missing. Of some 70,000 clones in the sample, 88% are singletons; the top ten hold roughly 40%. Sequenced material: peripheral blood. The receptors were sampled from a woman in her sixties with COVID-19, enrolled during active disease.

This clone appeared once. The chain carries TRBV6-6 and TRBJ1-2; D is possibly TRBD1 (5 bases). Trimming removed 2 bases at V and 2 bases at J, with 6 bases between. The CDR3 is 13 residues long. CDR1 and CDR2 from the germline V gene are MNHNY and SVGAGI (reference sequence). The CDR3 region has the DNA TGTGCCAGCAGTTACGACAGCAACTATGGCTACACCTTC. Its protein is CASSYDSNYGYTF.

This chain connects TRBV28 to TRBJ1-2; TRBD1 matches at 11 bases. Germline CDR1 MDHEN, CDR2 SYDVKM. J lost 7 bases, V lost 7 bases, and 8 bases had no gene match. The CDR3 sequence is 14 residues long. The CDR3 region is CASITGTGGGGYTF. CDR3 coding DNA: TGTGCCAGCATCACCGGGACAGGGGGTGGTGGCTACACCTTC.

The chain links TRBV7-7 to TRBJ2-5; 10 bases are shared with TRBD1. The CDR3 covers 15 residues. Germline V gene data show CDR1 as SSHAT and CDR2 as FNYEAQ (reference sequence). With V trimmed by 1 base and J by 1 base, 0 bases remained unmatched. CDR3 DNA: TGTGCCAGCAGCTTAGGGACAGGGGGCCAAGAGACCCAGTACTTC. Translated, it gives CASSLGTGGQETQYF.

J is TRBJ2-7 and V is TRBV7-9, with TRBD2 matching 15 bases. Unmatched junction bases numbered 1, after V lost 5 bases and J lost 8 bases. This CDR3 comprises 13 residues. Germline assignment: CDR1 SEHNR and CDR2 FQNEAQ (reference sequence). CDR3 region: CASSGTSGGKQYF. CDR3 DNA sequence: TGTGCCAGCAGCGGGACTAGCGGGGGGAAGCAGTACTTC.

V is TRBV5-1 and J is TRBJ1-3; 8 nucleotides match TRBD1. This CDR3 is 15 amino acids long. V gave up 4 bases and J gave up 0 bases; unmatched junction bases: 3. Germline CDR1 reads SGHRS; CDR2 reads YFSETQ. CDR3 coding DNA: TGCGCCAGCAGCACGACAGGGGACTCTGGAAACACCATATATTTT. Protein: CASSTTGDSGNTIYF.